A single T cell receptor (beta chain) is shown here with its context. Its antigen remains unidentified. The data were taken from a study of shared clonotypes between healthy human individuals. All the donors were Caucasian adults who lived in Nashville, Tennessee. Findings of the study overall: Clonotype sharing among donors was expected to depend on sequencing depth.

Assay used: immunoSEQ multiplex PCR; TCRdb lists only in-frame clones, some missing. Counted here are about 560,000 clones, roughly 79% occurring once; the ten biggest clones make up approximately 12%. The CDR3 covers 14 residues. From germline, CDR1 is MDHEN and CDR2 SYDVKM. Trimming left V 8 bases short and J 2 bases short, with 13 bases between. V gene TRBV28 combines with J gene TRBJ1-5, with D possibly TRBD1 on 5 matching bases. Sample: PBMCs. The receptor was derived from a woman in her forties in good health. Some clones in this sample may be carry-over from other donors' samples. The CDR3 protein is CASWAPGGNQPQHF. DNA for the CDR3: TGTGCCAGCTGGGCCCCGGGGGGCAATCAGCCCCAGCATTTT.